This TCR beta chain was profiled in a study of control samples from healthy donors and cancer patients. Unmatched junction bases numbered 2, after V lost 3 bases and J lost 2 bases. Germline-derived CDR1 and CDR2 are MRHNA and SNTAGT. The CDR3 is made up of 15 amino acids. The data were produced by immunoSEQ multiplex PCR, yet TCRdb's version contains in-frame clones alone and is incomplete. The sample has tens of thousands of clones, about 94% seen once; the top ten hold 2.8%. V gene TRBV6-4 combines with J gene TRBJ2-1; 9 positions agree with TRBD2. This clonotype originated in a woman younger than 45 in good health. Sequenced sample: blood. In DNA form, the CDR3 reads TGTGCCAGCAGTGAGCTAGCGGGGACCTACAATGAGCAGTTCTTC. The encoded protein is CASSELAGTYNEQFF.